The clone carrying this TCR beta chain was found a few times. The target antigen is unknown. The junction does not match germline at one end; this may be a read error. This sample is drawn from a study of identical twins. Findings of the study overall: Donors were not followed over many years; analysis was cross-sectional. Within beta out-of-frame sequences, the excess sharing observed between twins was weaker.

This CDR3 has 16 residues. TCRdb re-called the 5' RACE reads through MiXCR, storing one row per CDR3 protein. The sample lists 600,000 to 800,000 distinct CDR3 sequences, 20% to 25% occurring once. These data were likewise used in another study, on T cells expressing NK-cell markers. This second study notes: Sequencing of TCR beta repertoires drew on sorted CD3+CD56+NKG2C+, CD3+CD56+NKG2C- and CD3+CD56-NKG2C+ T cells. Seven sequenced donors out of eight were HCMV-seropositive, one seronegative.

This chain connects TRBV12-3 or TRBV12-4 to TRBJ2-7, with 13 nucleotides matching TRBD2. Sequencing input: PBMCs. This TCR came from a woman between 18 and 29 years old in good health. CDR3 DNA: TGTGCCAGCAGCATCAGCCGGACTAGCGGGAGAGGTCGTTTCGACTTC. Translated, it gives CASSISRTSGRGRFDF.